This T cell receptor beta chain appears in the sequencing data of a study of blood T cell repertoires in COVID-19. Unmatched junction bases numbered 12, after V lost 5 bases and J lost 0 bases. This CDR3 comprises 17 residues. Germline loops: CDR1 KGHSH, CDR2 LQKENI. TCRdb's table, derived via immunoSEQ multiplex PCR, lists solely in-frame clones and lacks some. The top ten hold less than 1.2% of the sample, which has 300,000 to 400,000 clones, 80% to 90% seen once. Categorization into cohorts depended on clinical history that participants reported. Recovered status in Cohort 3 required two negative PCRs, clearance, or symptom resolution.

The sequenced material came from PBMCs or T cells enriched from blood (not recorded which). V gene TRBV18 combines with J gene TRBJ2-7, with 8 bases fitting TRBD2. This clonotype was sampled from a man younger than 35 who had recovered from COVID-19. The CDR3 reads CASSSGLAGASSYEQYF. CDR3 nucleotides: TGTGCCAGCTCAAGTGGACTAGCTGGGGCTAGCTCCTACGAGCAGTACTTC.